This T cell receptor beta chain was found in a study of T cell responses to AZD1222 COVID-19 vaccine (dated by TCRdb to about 2021). In terms of the full investigation: Because spike-specific TCR depth and breadth did not differ between the two schedules, AZD1222 recipients who got a second dose at roughly 4 weeks were pooled with those who got a second dose at roughly 12 weeks. TCR sequencing covered fewer than 250 trial participants: about 210 given two doses of AZD1222 and about 26 given two doses of MenACWY control vaccine. Enrollment into the trials was organized by age into subgroups of 18-55, 56-69 and 70-plus years, and those subgroups contained roughly 140, 27 and 60 TCR-sequenced participants, respectively.

Compared with germline, V lacks 5 bases and J lacks 6 bases; bases without a gene match: 2. Taken from the germline V gene (reference sequence), the CDR1 and CDR2 loops are SEHNR and FQNEAQ. Including the terminal cysteine and phenylalanine, the CDR3 comprises 13 residues. This entry keeps only the CDR3 DNA: 39 bases, framed from base 1. Results the study describes overall, beyond this receptor: Participants were mostly white British and included more females than males, and it was suggested by the authors that clonal diversity may have been underestimated. After two AZD1222 doses, both the breadth and the depth of spike-specific TCRs were significantly higher than at day 0 and than in MenACWY recipients. Reportedly, close to half of the unique spike-specific TCRs recognized epitopes lying outside the regions that are mutated in the B.1.351 and B.1.1.7 variants. Because no day 14 peak-response samples were available, the repertoires could be characterized only after the peak T cell response. The 56-69-year group was small, and its depth increase did not reach significance, likely because of low power. The vaccine-associated CD4 TCRs covered the entire spike protein, and the dominant responses fell in regions 160-218 and 743-854. Conclusions about previously exposed vaccinees were limited because only six or seven AZD1222 recipients were SARS-CoV-2 seropositive at baseline.

The time point tag for this specimen amounts to: baseline before first vaccination. The vaccinee samples were drawn from two UK trials, COV001 and COV002, one of which was a single-blind randomized controlled phase 2/3 trial testing AZD1222 (ChAdOx1 nCoV-19) in healthy adults. For TCRbeta chain sequencing, PBMC samples from trial participants were taken at day 0 and at day 28 after the second dose. A word on this clone: Its antigen is still unknown. Base qualities were left out, and no much larger clone turns up one base away.

The CDR3 regions of human TCRbeta chains were analyzed by immunosequencing. Turning to the authors' computational methods: TCRs in the repertoires were compared against a reference library of SARS-CoV-2-specific TCRs that had been generated with the MIRA antigen-specificity platform. Breadth was defined as the fraction of unique TCRs that were SARS-CoV-2-associated. Depth was defined as the fraction of total T cells that were SARS-CoV-2-associated. Using the MIRA data, every spike-specific TCR was mapped to the spike region that the TCR reacted to and assigned to either a CD4 or a CD8 class. Log10-transformed breadth and depth values were compared by one-way ANOVA with Sidak's multiple comparisons tests. TCRdb carries this immuneACCESS record with in-frame sequences only. Its versions omit some clonotypes, under half of them owing to an unresolved V gene in the studies checked, with the rest unexplained. Clonal size and the V and J genes are those of that table, whereas D and trimming came from the DNA. In this sample the table shows about 93,000 clones, 65% to 90% of which occur a single time. In total, the top ten clones hold roughly 6.5% of the sample.

This sequence uses TRBV7-9 and TRBJ2-2, with 8 bases matching TRBD1. The specimen comprised peripheral blood, sampled on day 0 of AZD1222 vaccination. The source of this sequence is an adult in good health. The nucleotide sequence is given as TGTGCCAGCAGCCCACAGGGGGCCGGGGAGCTGTTTTTT. Its coded protein is CASSPQGAGELFF.